This T cell receptor beta chain is from a study of blood T cell repertoires in COVID-19. On the study more broadly: The United States, Italy and Spain provided the acute and convalescent COVID-19 samples. T cells, B-cell-depleted T cells, or PBMCs provided the cDNA or gDNA that served as material.

TCRdb keeps only in-frame clones here, not all; method: immunoSEQ multiplex PCR. In the table there are about 150,000 clones, 85% to 90% of which are singletons. V lost 5 bases, J lost 5 bases, and 4 bases stayed unmatched. This CDR3 has 14 residues. CDR1 is LNHDA and CDR2 is SQIVND in the germline V gene (reference sequence). The origin of this receptor is a man younger than 35 with COVID-19, enrolled during active disease. This chain connects TRBV19 to TRBJ2-2; 8 bases map to TRBD1. Sequenced: peripheral blood. The CDR3 reads CASSWGQETGELFF. CDR3 coding DNA: TGTGCCAGTAGTTGGGGACAGGAAACCGGGGAGCTGTTTTTT.